This T cell receptor beta chain originates from a study of blood T cell repertoires in COVID-19. Across the whole study: The study drew acute and convalescent COVID-19 samples from the United States, Italy and Spain. The analysed material was cDNA or gDNA that came from T cells, B-cell-depleted T cells, or PBMCs.

The repertoire was sequenced with immunoSEQ multiplex PCR; TCRdb's copy has only in-frame clones and lacks some. The sample has hundreds of thousands of clones; 85% to 90% are singletons. What the recovered Cohort 3 donors had was two negative PCRs, clearance, or symptom resolution. The sample was PBMCs or T cells enriched from blood (not recorded which). The sequence was collected from a middle-aged man who had recovered from COVID-19.

CDR3 DNA sequence: TGTGCCAGCAGACTCAGGGGAAACGGGGAGCTGTTTTTT. Translation gives CASRLRGNGELFF. The chain employs TRBV6-5 and TRBJ2-2; weak D call: TRBD1 (6 bases). The CDR3 covers 13 residues. The V end lost 6 bases, the J end lost 7 bases, and 12 bases lay between the germline ends. CDR1 and CDR2 from the germline V gene are MNHEY and SVGAGI.